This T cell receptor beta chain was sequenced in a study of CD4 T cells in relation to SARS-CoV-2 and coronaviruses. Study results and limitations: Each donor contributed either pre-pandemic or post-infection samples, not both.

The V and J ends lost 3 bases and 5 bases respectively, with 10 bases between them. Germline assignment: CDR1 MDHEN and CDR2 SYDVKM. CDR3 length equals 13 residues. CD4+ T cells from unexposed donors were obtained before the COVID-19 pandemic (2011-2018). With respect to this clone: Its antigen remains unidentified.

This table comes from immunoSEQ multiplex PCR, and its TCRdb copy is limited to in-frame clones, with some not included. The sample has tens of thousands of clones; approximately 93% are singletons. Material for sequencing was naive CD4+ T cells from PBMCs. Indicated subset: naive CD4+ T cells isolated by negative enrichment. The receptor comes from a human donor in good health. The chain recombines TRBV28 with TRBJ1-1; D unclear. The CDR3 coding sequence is TGTGCCAGCAGTTTCGCAGGCGGGACTGAAGCTTTCTTT. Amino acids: CASSFAGGTEAFF.